A single sample is the source of the 20 T cell receptor beta chains below, sequenced in a study of beta chain features in type 1 diabetes. Expressed TCRB transcripts were sequenced, since all the RNA that had been isolated was reverse transcribed. Data came from immunoSEQ multiplex PCR; TCRdb stores just in-frame clones and leaves some out. This table has hundreds of thousands of clones, around 15% appearing once. The sequencing sample was made of naive CD4+ T cells from blood. These receptors were taken from a man aged 18 to 35 in good health.

The rearrangement links TRBV15 to TRBJ2-7; 9 bases are shared with TRBD2. Germline loops: CDR1 LNHNV, CDR2 YYDKDF (reference sequence). The trim removed 3 bases at V and 3 bases at J, leaving 6 bases unmatched. This CDR3 has 15 residues. The CDR3 here is CATSSRAGGVYEQYF. The CDR3 DNA sequence: TGTGCCACCAGCAGCCGGGCGGGAGGGGTCTACGAGCAGTACTTC. The full variable domain, rest sourced from reference TRBV15 and TRBJ2-7, is DAMVIQNPRYQVTQFGKPVTLSCSQTLNHNVMYWYQQKSSQAPKLLFHYYDKDFNNEADTPDNFQSRRPNTSFCFLDIRSPGLGDTAMYLCATSSRAGGVYEQYFGPGTRLTVT.

This clone was recorded a few times. The rearrangement uses TRBV29-1 and TRBJ1-1; no definite D call. Trimming stripped 5 bases from V and 0 bases from J, with 13 bases between. The CDR3 contains 14 residues. Germline lookup yields CDR1 SQVTM and CDR2 ANQGSEA. The CDR3 reads CSVRRGEMNTEAFF. In nucleotides, the CDR3 is TGCAGCGTTAGGCGAGGCGAGATGAACACTGAAGCTTTCTTT.

There are a few counts of this clone. The chain is built from TRBV11-1 and TRBJ2-7; 8 bases match TRBD1. The germline V gene has CDR1 SGHAT and CDR2 FQDESV (reference sequence). This CDR3 comprises 15 residues. With 4 bases clipped from V and 0 bases from J, the junction kept 5 bases outside the gene matches. CDR3 sequence (DNA): TGTGCCAGCAGCTCGGACAGGGCGTCCTCCTACGAGCAGTACTTC. Translating gives CASSSDRASSYEQYF.

The chain joins TRBV6-1 to TRBJ1-6; D ambiguous. Germline V gives CDR1 MNHNS, CDR2 SASEGT. The ends were cut back, 0 bases at V and 1 base at J, with 16 bases in the middle. The CDR3 consists of 19 residues. CDR3 protein: CASSEALGAGVSYNSPLHF. CDR3 in DNA: TGTGCCAGCAGTGAAGCTTTGGGAGCGGGAGTATCCTATAATTCACCCCTCCACTTT.

This clone was counted between two and nine times. The rearrangement links TRBV27 to TRBJ2-7, with D uncertain. Trimming pared 6 bases from V and 4 bases from J, leaving 31 bases between. This CDR3 has 19 residues. The germline CDR1 and CDR2 sequences are MNHEY and SMNVEV (reference sequence). DNA for the CDR3: TGTGCCAGCAGCGCCCGGGCCCCGATACAGTTTCCCGCTTTGTACGAGCAGTACTTC. Its translation: CASSARAPIQFPALYEQYF.

This rearrangement joins TRBV7-9 to TRBJ2-7; D is unclear. The CDR3 is 14 amino acids. Trimming took off 5 bases at V and 1 base at J, with 12 bases between the two ends. Germline V gene data show CDR1 as SEHNR and CDR2 as FQNEAQ (reference sequence). The CDR3 sequence is CASSPRHGSYEQYF. CDR3 nucleotide sequence: TGTGCCAGCAGCCCACGACACGGGTCCTACGAGCAGTACTTC.

This clone has more than one count but fewer than ten. The V and J genes are TRBV6-5 and TRBJ2-1; 8 bases are a match to TRBD2. V shed 4 bases, J shed 9 bases, and the junction held 5 bases outside the gene matches. Germline CDR1 is MNHEY and CDR2 is SVGAGI. The CDR3 runs to 13 residues. This chain's CDR3 is CASSLGLVAEQFF. The CDR3 region has the DNA TGTGCCAGCAGTTTGGGACTAGTCGCTGAGCAGTTCTTC.

This clone has a handful of counts. This sequence joins TRBV4-1 and TRBJ2-5; D unresolved. Between the trimmed V and J ends, which lost 0 bases and 5 bases, there was a span of 10 bases. The CDR3 is 14 amino acids. CDR1 and CDR2 from the germline V gene are MGHRA and YSYEKL. The chain's CDR3 is CASSQDPERETQYF. CDR3 DNA sequence: TGCGCCAGCAGCCAAGATCCGGAACGGGAGACCCAGTACTTC.

The chain uses TRBV4-2 and TRBJ2-5, with 7 bases identical to TRBD1. CDR1 and CDR2 from the germline V gene are LGHNA and YNFKEQ. The CDR3 spans 15 residues. The junction had 12 bases not matched to a gene; V was cut back by 0 bases and J by 11 bases. The CDR3 loop is CASSQDQSTGQSQYF. Here the CDR3 DNA reads TGTGCCAGCAGCCAAGATCAATCGACAGGGCAAAGTCAGTACTTC.

This clone was seen a handful of times. V gene TRBV30 combines with J gene TRBJ1-2; TRBD1 matches 9 bases. Germline loops: CDR1 GTSNPN, CDR2 SVGIG (reference sequence). J lost 7 bases, V lost 5 bases, and 11 bases had no gene match. This CDR3 is built from 14 residues. The CDR3, as DNA: TGTGCCTGGGCCCGACAGGGGGGCTTTGGTGGCTACACCTTC. It yields the protein CAWARQGGFGGYTF.

The chain uses TRBV14 and TRBJ1-3, with D tentatively TRBD1 (6 bases). This CDR3 is 16 amino acids long. Trimming removed 4 bases from V and 4 bases from J, with 17 bases in between. CDR1 is SGHDN and CDR2 is FVKESK in the germline V gene. The CDR3 nucleotides read TGTGCCAGCAGCCGTCACAGGGTCGCTATGGGAAACACCATATATTTT. Its protein is CASSRHRVAMGNTIYF.

This clone was recorded a few times. The chain is built from TRBV18 and TRBJ1-5; a possible D gene is TRBD1 (6 bases). V was pared by 5 bases and J by 3 bases, with 11 bases between. The CDR3 length is 14 residues. The germline V gene encodes CDR1 KGHSH and CDR2 LQKENI. DNA of the CDR3: TGTGCCAGCTCATCCGGACAGAACAATCAGCCCCAGCATTTT. The encoded protein is CASSSGQNNQPQHF.

This chain links TRBV9 with TRBJ1-1, with a tentative D call TRBD1 (5 bases). The CDR3 consists of 15 residues. CDR1 is SGDLS and CDR2 is YYNGEE in the germline V gene. Trimming took 3 bases from V and 0 from J, leaving 12 bases between them. CDR3 loop: CASSGTGHMNTEAFF. CDR3 sequence (DNA): TGTGCCAGCAGCGGCACGGGGCACATGAACACTGAAGCTTTCTTT.

This clone was observed a handful of times. V is TRBV6-5 and J is TRBJ1-5, with no clear D. Trimming pared 0 bases from V and 6 bases from J, leaving 6 bases between. This CDR3 comprises 13 residues. Germline V gene sequence: CDR1 MNHEY, CDR2 SVGAGI. The CDR3 nucleotides are TGTGCCAGCAGTTACTCTGATCTTCAGCCCCAGCATTTT. It encodes CASSYSDLQPQHF.

The sample holds a few counts of this clone. This sequence joins TRBV14 and TRBJ2-5, with D possibly matching TRBD2 (7 bases). CDR1 is SGHDN and CDR2 is FVKESK in the germline V gene. The length of the CDR3 is 14 residues. V was trimmed by 4 bases and J by 13 bases, leaving 22 bases between them. CDR3 protein: CASSPMGGLRRWYF. The CDR3 DNA reads TGTGCCAGCAGCCCTATGGGGGGGCTCCGGAGGTGGTACTTC.

The chain joins TRBV7-8 to TRBJ2-7; 8 positions match TRBD2. Trimming took 5 bases from V and 1 from J; bases not matched to a gene: 10. Looked up from germline, CDR1 is SGHVS and CDR2 is FQNEAQ. The CDR3 length is 16 residues. The CDR3 nucleotides are TGTGCCAGCAGCAAAGCGACACTAGCGGAGTCCTACGAGCAGTACTTC. Encoded protein: CASSKATLAESYEQYF.

This clone was seen only a few times. The chain links TRBV28 to TRBJ1-1, with D perhaps TRBD1 (6 bases). V gave up 6 bases and J gave up 5 bases, with 16 bases separating them. The CDR3 totals 14 residues. The germline V gene has CDR1 MDHEN and CDR2 SYDVKM. The CDR3 bases are TGTGCCAGCAGAACCTTGAGGGGGTCGACTGAAGCTTTCTTT. Its translation: CASRTLRGSTEAFF.

The chain uses TRBV19 and TRBJ1-1, with TRBD1 as a possible D gene (5 bases). The CDR3 has 18 residues. CDR1 is LNHDA, CDR2 SQIVND, per germline (reference sequence). Trimming took off 8 bases at V and 4 bases at J, with 29 bases between the two ends. The CDR3 region is CASCPRRTWTRGGTEAFF. The CDR3, as DNA: TGTGCCAGTTGCCCCCGACGAACCTGGACTCGGGGCGGCACTGAAGCTTTCTTT.

This chain connects TRBV5-1 to TRBJ2-7, with D unclear. In germline, CDR1 is SGHRS, CDR2 YFSETQ. Trimming removed 1 base at V and 1 base at J, with 15 bases between. The CDR3 contains 16 residues. CDR3: CASSLRFGRISYEQYF. The CDR3, as DNA: TGCGCCAGCAGCTTGAGGTTCGGGCGAATTTCCTACGAGCAGTACTTC. The full variable domain, rest sourced from reference TRBV5-1 and TRBJ2-7, is KAGVTQTPRYLIKTRGQQVTLSCSPISGHRSVSWYQQTPGQGLQFLFEYFSETQRNKGNFPGRFSGRQFSNSRSEMNVSTLELGDSALYLCASSLRFGRISYEQYFGPGTRLTVT.

This clone was observed a few times. The chain joins TRBV28 to TRBJ2-2; maybe TRBD1 (7 bases). The length of the CDR3 is 14 residues. Trimming took 5 bases from V and 4 from J, leaving 11 bases between them. Germline values: CDR1 MDHEN, CDR2 SYDVKM. CDR3 in DNA: TGTGCCAGCAGTCGACAGGGAGGCACCGGGGAGCTGTTTTTT. It yields the protein CASSRQGGTGELFF.